Included here is one T cell receptor (beta chain) sequence, with context. Its antigen is not identified. Germline V gene sequence: CDR1 SNHLY, CDR2 FYNNEI. This CDR3 has 13 residues. Trimming at V came to 7 bases and at J to 1 base, leaving 3 bases not matched to a gene. This record belongs to a study of cytomegalovirus exposure and HLA in healthy donors. Study-level results: There were about 160 TCR beta chains listed as cytomegalovirus-associated. The dataset shows that most TCR sequences were rare, while some public TCRs occurred in many donors.

Generated by immunoSEQ multiplex PCR, the TCRdb table keeps only in-frame clones and is missing some. The repertoire holds about 130,000 clones, with roughly nine tenths as singletons. The specimen sequenced was PBMCs. This sequence originates from a man aged 25-40 years in good health and CMV-seronegative. This sequence joins TRBV2 and TRBJ2-5; 7 nucleotides align to TRBD1. This CDR3 reads CASNDRVQETQYF. CDR3 DNA: TGTGCCAGCAACGACAGGGTCCAAGAGACCCAGTACTTC.